The 20 T cell receptor beta chains below come from one sample, sequenced in a study of cytomegalovirus exposure and HLA in healthy donors (dated by TCRdb to 2016 to 2017). Libraries were constructed by the immunoSEQ multiplex PCR assay. The multiplex PCR relied on a mix of 60 forward primers for TCR Vbeta segments and 13 reverse primers for TCR Jbeta segments. This immuneACCESS table, as held by TCRdb, lists in-frame sequences with V and J called but not all clones. Of the missing ones, under half trace to an unresolved V gene in checked studies; the others have no known cause. This sample holds some 200,000 clones; approximately 80% were observed only once. About 2% of the sample belongs to the ten largest clones. What was sequenced was PBMCs. The origin of the receptors is a woman between 25 and 40 years old in good health and CMV-seronegative.

The chain carries TRBV5-1 and TRBJ2-7, with D possibly being TRBD2 (5 bases). The germline V and J ends were trimmed by 5 bases and 3 bases, with 12 bases remaining between them. Germline CDR1 reads SGHRS; CDR2 reads YFSETQ. There are 13 residues in the CDR3. CDR3 amino acids: CASRSGNDYEQYF. Written as DNA, the CDR3 is TGCGCCAGCAGGTCCGGGAACGACTACGAGCAGTACTTC.

The genes are TRBV28 and TRBJ2-5; 8 nucleotides line up with TRBD1. Germline V gives CDR1 MDHEN, CDR2 SYDVKM. V trimming: 7 bases; J trimming: 5 bases; junction bases outside the gene matches: 9. The CDR3 extends over 14 amino acids. CDR3 in amino acids: CASNDGQGIETQYF. The DNA of the CDR3 is TGTGCCAGCAACGACGGACAGGGTATCGAGACCCAGTACTTC.

This rearrangement joins TRBV23-1 to TRBJ1-2, with D possibly matching TRBD1 (5 bases). TRBV23-1 is flagged as an ORF with uncertain function. The ends were cut back, 4 bases at V and 4 bases at J, with 16 bases in the middle. This CDR3 has 15 residues. The CDR3 sequence: CASSRPVGPSYGYTF. The CDR3 DNA is TGCGCCAGCAGTCGACCGGTGGGGCCCTCCTATGGCTACACCTTC.

The chain joins TRBV15 to TRBJ2-3, with 10 bases fitting TRBD2. The V gene's germline CDR1 is LNHNV and CDR2 YYDKDF (reference sequence). The CDR3 spans 14 residues. V lost 4 bases and J lost 8; bases outside the gene matches: 6. CDR3 protein: CATSTLAGEVTQYF. As DNA, the CDR3 is TGTGCCACCAGCACTCTAGCGGGAGAGGTTACGCAGTATTTT.

The chain uses TRBV28 and TRBJ2-5; D possibly corresponds to TRBD1 (6 bases). The V gene lost 5 bases and the J gene lost 1 base, with 17 bases spanning the gap. The CDR3 is made up of 16 amino acids. Germline CDR1 is MDHEN and CDR2 is SYDVKM. CDR3 bases: TGTGCCAGCAGTCTAACACAGGGTCCACCCCAAGAGACCCAGTACTTC. Translated, it gives CASSLTQGPPQETQYF.

J is TRBJ1-5 and V is TRBV5-5; TRBD1 matches at 9 bases. The CDR3 length is 15 residues. The V gene end was trimmed by 4 bases and the J gene end by 2 bases; junction bases not matched to a gene: 4. Germline V CDR1 and CDR2: SGHKS, YYEKEE (reference sequence). Here the CDR3 DNA reads TGTGCCAGCAGCCCTAGGACAGGGGGCAATCAGCCCCAGCATTTT. Translated, it gives CASSPRTGGNQPQHF.

This clone came up once. The J gene is TRBJ2-2, the V gene TRBV9; TRBD1 aligns across 8 bases. The CDR3 loop spans 14 amino acids. CDR1 is SGDLS, CDR2 YYNGEE, per germline. The J segment lost 6 bases and the V segment lost 4 bases, leaving 5 bases of the junction unmatched. The CDR3, as DNA: TGTGCCAGCAGCTCGGACAGGGCGGCCGGGGAGCTGTTTTTT. Translation gives CASSSDRAAGELFF.

CDR3 nucleotide sequence: TGTGCCAGCAGCCCTCTGAGGACTGAAGCTTTCTTT. Its protein product is CASSPLRTEAFF. The chain employs TRBV27 and TRBJ1-1; D is ambiguous. V was trimmed by 6 bases and J by 5 bases, leaving 10 bases between them. Per the germline V gene, CDR1 is MNHEY and CDR2 is SMNVEV (reference sequence). The CDR3 contains 12 residues.

The CDR3 DNA is TGCAGCGTGGGGGCCAGACCTCCCTATGGCTACACCTTC. Its translation is CSVGARPPYGYTF. The chain has TRBV29-1 and TRBJ1-2, with TRBD1 as a possible D gene (6 bases). Trimming stripped 6 bases from V and 4 bases from J, with 15 bases between. Germline CDR1 and CDR2: SQVTM and ANQGSEA. The CDR3 has 13 residues.

V usage is TRBV10-1 and J usage is TRBJ2-5; 8 bases are a match to TRBD1. Trimming took 4 bases from V and 4 from J; bases not matched to a gene: 5. Looked up from germline, CDR1 is WNHNN and CDR2 is SYGVQD (reference sequence). The CDR3 length is 14 residues. CDR3: CASSADRGRETQYF. The CDR3, as DNA: TGCGCCAGCAGTGCCGACAGGGGCCGAGAGACCCAGTACTTC.

V usage is TRBV7-9 and J usage is TRBJ2-5, with D perhaps matching TRBD1 (6 bases). Germline V gene sequence: CDR1 SEHNR, CDR2 FQNEAQ (reference sequence). V lost 3 bases to trimming and J lost 4 bases, with 15 bases between them. The CDR3 spans 15 residues. The CDR3 loop reads CASSLGTRQGETQYF. CDR3 coding DNA: TGTGCCAGCAGCTTGGGGACACGTCAAGGAGAGACCCAGTACTTC. Combining the CDR3 with reference TRBV7-9 and TRBJ2-5 gives the whole variable domain DTGVSQNPRHKITKRGQNVTFRCDPISEHNRLYWYRQTLGQGPEFLTYFQNEAQLEKSRLLSDRFSAERPKGSFSTLEIQRTEQGDSAMYLCASSLGTRQGETQYFGPGTRLLVL.

The chain couples TRBV11-2 to TRBJ1-6; TRBD1 matches at 10 bases. The CDR3 contains 15 residues. Germline values: CDR1 SGHAT, CDR2 FQNNGV. With V trimmed by 6 bases and J by 8 bases, 7 bases remained unmatched. The CDR3 here is CASRMTGGGYSPLHF. The CDR3 DNA follows: TGTGCCAGCAGAATGACAGGGGGCGGTTATTCACCCCTCCACTTT.

The chain is built from TRBV1 and TRBJ2-5; the table's D call, TRBD1, has no DNA check behind it. The end of the DNA aligns better with TRBJ2-7, so the J call may be wrong. TRBV1 has pseudogene status. The CDR3 runs 20 residues. The chain's CDR3 is CTSSQVFWTVLNPVSYEQYF. CDR3 nucleotides: TGCACCAGCAGCCAAGTGTTTTGGACAGTGTTAAACCCCGTCTCCTACGAGCAGTACTTC.

The rearrangement links TRBV6-1 to TRBJ1-2, with 10 bases matching TRBD1. The germline gives CDR1 MNHNS, CDR2 SASEGT. V lost 2 bases, J lost 5 bases, and 2 bases stayed unmatched. This CDR3 region has 14 residues. The CDR3 coding sequence is TGTGCCAGCAGTGAACCGGACAGGGGGTATGGCTACACCTTC. It codes for CASSEPDRGYGYTF.

The genes are TRBV7-2 and TRBJ2-1; maybe TRBD2 (5 bases). CDR3 length: 16 amino acids. The V and J ends lost 2 bases and 8 bases respectively, with 19 bases between them. The germline gives CDR1 SGHTA, CDR2 FQGNSA. Here the CDR3 reads CASSLMATGRRDEQFF. CDR3 bases: TGTGCCAGCAGCTTAATGGCTACGGGAAGGAGAGATGAGCAGTTCTTC.

The chain couples TRBV28 to TRBJ1-5; no firm D call. The CDR3 runs 14 residues. The germline V and J ends were trimmed by 6 bases and 4 bases, with 13 bases remaining between them. CDR1 and CDR2 from the germline V gene are MDHEN and SYDVKM. The CDR3 DNA sequence: TGTGCCAGCAGGTCTATCCCCTTTAATCAGCCCCAGCATTTT. As protein: CASRSIPFNQPQHF.

This clone was seen a handful of times. The chain has TRBV14 and TRBJ2-1; TRBD1 is a possible D gene (5 bases). V lost 6 bases to trimming and J lost 4 bases, with 19 bases between them. The CDR3 is 16 amino acids. Germline V gene sequence: CDR1 SGHDN, CDR2 FVKESK. The CDR3, as DNA: TGTGCCAGCAGTCAGAATTGGGGCAGGCTATACAATGAGCAGTTCTTC. Protein product: CASSQNWGRLYNEQFF.

This clone was seen a few times. The rearrangement uses TRBV19 and TRBJ2-5; 12 bases line up with TRBD2. J lost 4 bases, V lost 11 bases, and 5 bases had no gene match. The germline V gene has CDR1 LNHDA and CDR2 SQIVND (reference sequence). The CDR3 loop spans 13 amino acids. CDR3 protein: CASRTSGTETQYF. The CDR3 nucleotides are TGTGCCTCAAGGACTAGCGGGACAGAGACCCAGTACTTC. Variable domain in full (rest from reference TRBV19 and TRBJ2-5): DGGITQSPKYLFRKEGQNVTLSCEQNLNHDAMYWYRQDPGQGLRLIYYSQIVNDFQKGDIAEGYSVSREKKESFPLTVTSAQKNPTAFYLCASRTSGTETQYFGPGTRLLVL.

The chain couples TRBV7-9 to TRBJ2-3, with a tentative D call TRBD1 (6 bases). Deletions cut 5 bases from V and 4 bases from J, with 13 bases between. This CDR3 has 14 amino acids. Per germline, CDR1 SEHNR and CDR2 FQNEAQ (reference sequence). The CDR3 sequence is CASSLSQGSDTQYF. The CDR3 nucleotides are TGTGCCAGCAGCCTATCACAGGGATCAGATACGCAGTATTTT.

The V and J genes are TRBV15 and TRBJ2-3; D may be TRBD2 (5 bases). The CDR3 totals 14 residues. Deletions cut 3 bases from V and 4 bases from J, with 11 bases between. Germline V gene sequence: CDR1 LNHNV, CDR2 YYDKDF (reference sequence). The CDR3 DNA reads as TGTGCCACCAGCAGTAGAGCCGGGGCAGATACGCAGTATTTT. It codes for CATSSRAGADTQYF.